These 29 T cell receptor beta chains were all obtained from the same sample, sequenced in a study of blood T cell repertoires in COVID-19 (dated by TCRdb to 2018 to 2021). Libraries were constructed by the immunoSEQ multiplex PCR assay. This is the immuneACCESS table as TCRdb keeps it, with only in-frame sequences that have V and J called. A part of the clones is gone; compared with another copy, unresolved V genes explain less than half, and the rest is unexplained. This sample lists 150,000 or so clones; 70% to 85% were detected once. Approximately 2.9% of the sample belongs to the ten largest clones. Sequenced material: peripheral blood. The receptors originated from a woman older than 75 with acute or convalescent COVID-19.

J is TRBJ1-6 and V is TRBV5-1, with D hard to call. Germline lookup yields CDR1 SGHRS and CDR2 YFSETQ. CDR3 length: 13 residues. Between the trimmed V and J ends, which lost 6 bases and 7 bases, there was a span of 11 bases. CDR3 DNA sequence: TGCGCCAGCACAAGGAGTCGGAATTCACCCCTCCACTTT. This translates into CASTRSRNSPLHF.

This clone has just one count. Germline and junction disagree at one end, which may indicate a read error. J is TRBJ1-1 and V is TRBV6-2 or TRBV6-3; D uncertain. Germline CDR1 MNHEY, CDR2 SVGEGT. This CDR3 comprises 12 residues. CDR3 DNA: TGTGCCAGCAGCTACTCCTACAGTGAAGCTTTCTTT. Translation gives CASSYSYSEAFF.

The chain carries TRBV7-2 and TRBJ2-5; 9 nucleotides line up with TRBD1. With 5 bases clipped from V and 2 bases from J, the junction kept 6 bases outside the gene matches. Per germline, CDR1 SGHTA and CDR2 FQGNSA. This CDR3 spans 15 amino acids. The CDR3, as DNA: TGTGCCAGCAGCCTTCGGACAGGGGAACAAGAGACCCAGTACTTC. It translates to CASSLRTGEQETQYF.

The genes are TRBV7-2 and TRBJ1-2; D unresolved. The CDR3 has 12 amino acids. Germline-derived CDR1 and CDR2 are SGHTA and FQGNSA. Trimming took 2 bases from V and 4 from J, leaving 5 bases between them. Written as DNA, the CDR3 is TGTGCCAGCAGCTTACGCGGCTATGGCTACACCTTC. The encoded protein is CASSLRGYGYTF.

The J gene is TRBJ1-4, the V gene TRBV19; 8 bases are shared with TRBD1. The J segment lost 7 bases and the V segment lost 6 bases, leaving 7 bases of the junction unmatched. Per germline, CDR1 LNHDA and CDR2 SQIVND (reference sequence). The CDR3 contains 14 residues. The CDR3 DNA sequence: TGTGCCAGTAGCACCAACAGGGGGGCTGAAAAACTGTTTTTT. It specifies CASSTNRGAEKLFF. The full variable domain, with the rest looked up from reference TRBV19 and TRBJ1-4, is DGGITQSPKYLFRKEGQNVTLSCEQNLNHDAMYWYRQDPGQGLRLIYYSQIVNDFQKGDIAEGYSVSREKKESFPLTVTSAQKNPTAFYLCASSTNRGAEKLFFGSGTQLSVL.

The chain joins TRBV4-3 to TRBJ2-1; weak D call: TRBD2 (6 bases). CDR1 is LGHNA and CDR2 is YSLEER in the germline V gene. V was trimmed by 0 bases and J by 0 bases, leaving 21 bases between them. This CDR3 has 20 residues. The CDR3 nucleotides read TGCGCCAGCAGCCAAGATGGACTAACCTCCCTGTACAGCTCCTACAATGAGCAGTTCTTC. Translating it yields CASSQDGLTSLYSSYNEQFF.

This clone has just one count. The CDR3 is CAVSGTARGYTF. DNA of the CDR3: TGTGCCGTATCAGGGACAGCCCGAGGCTACACCTTC. The chain combines TRBV30 with TRBJ1-2; 7 nucleotides line up with TRBD1. Germline trimming cut 8 bases from V and 8 bases from J; bases unmatched to any gene: 11. The germline V gene has CDR1 GTSNPN and CDR2 SVGIG (reference sequence). The length of the CDR3 is 12 residues.

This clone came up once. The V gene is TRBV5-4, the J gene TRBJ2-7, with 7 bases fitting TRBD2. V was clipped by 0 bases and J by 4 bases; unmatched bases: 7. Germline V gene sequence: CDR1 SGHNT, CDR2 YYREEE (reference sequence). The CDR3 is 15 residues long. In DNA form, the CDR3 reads TGTGCCAGCAGCTTGGAAGCGGGGCGCGATTACGAGCAGTACTTC. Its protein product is CASSLEAGRDYEQYF.

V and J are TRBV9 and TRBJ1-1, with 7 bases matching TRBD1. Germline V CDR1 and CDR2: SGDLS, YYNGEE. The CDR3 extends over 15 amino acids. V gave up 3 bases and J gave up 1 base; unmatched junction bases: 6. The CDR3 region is CASSATTGPNTEAFF. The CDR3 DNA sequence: TGTGCCAGCAGCGCCACGACAGGGCCGAACACTGAAGCTTTCTTT.

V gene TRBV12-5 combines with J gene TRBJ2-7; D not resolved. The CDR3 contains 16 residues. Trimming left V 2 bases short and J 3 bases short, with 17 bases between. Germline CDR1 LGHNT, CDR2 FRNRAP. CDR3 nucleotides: TGTGCTAGTGGTTTGCCAAGGTTTGGGCTCTACTACGAGCAGTACTTC. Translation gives CASGLPRFGLYYEQYF.

CDR3 sequence reads: CASSPGGLGEQYF. Here the CDR3 DNA reads TGTGCCAGCAGTCCTGGGGGACTAGGCGAGCAGTACTTC. This chain connects TRBV2 to TRBJ2-7; 8 bases are a match to TRBD2. J gave up 6 bases and V 5 bases, and 6 bases lay outside the gene matches. The CDR3 length is 13 residues. Germline values: CDR1 SNHLY, CDR2 FYNNEI.

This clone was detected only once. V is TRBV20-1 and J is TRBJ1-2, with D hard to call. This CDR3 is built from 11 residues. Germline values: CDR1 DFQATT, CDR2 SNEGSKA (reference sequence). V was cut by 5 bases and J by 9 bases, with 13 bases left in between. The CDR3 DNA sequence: TGCAGTGCTCACGAGGTATGGCGCTACACCTTC. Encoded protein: CSAHEVWRYTF.

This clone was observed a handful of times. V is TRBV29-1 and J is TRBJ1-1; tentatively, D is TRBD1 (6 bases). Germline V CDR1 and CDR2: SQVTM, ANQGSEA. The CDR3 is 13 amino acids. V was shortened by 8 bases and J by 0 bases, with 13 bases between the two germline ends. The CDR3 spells CSYRTAMNTEAFF. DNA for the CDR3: TGCAGCTACAGGACAGCGATGAACACTGAAGCTTTCTTT.

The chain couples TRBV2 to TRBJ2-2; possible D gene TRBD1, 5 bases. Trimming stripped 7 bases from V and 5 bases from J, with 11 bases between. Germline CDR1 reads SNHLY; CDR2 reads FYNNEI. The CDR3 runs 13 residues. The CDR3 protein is CASNQGATGELFF. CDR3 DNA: TGTGCCAGCAATCAAGGGGCGACCGGGGAGCTGTTTTTT.

DNA for the CDR3: TGTGCCAGCAGCCCGGGACAGAACTATGGCTACACCTTC. It encodes CASSPGQNYGYTF. The chain recombines TRBV12-3 or TRBV12-4 with TRBJ1-2; 7 positions agree with TRBD1. J lost 2 bases, V lost 6 bases, and 3 bases had no gene match. The CDR3 consists of 13 residues.

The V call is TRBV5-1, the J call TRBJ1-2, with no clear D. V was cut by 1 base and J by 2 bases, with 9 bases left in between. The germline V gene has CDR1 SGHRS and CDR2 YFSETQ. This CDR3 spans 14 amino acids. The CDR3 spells CASSLIEGNYGYTF. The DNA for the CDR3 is TGCGCCAGCAGCTTGATTGAGGGAAACTATGGCTACACCTTC.

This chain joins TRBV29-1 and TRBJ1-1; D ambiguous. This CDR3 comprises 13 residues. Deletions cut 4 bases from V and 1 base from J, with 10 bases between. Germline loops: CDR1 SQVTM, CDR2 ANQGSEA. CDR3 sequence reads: CSVVASPNTEAFF. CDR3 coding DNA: TGCAGCGTTGTAGCATCGCCGAACACTGAAGCTTTCTTT.

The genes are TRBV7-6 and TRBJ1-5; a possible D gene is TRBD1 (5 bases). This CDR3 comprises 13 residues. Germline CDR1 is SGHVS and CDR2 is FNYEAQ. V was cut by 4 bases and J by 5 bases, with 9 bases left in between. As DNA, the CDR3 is TGTGCCAGCAGCTCCACCAGGGATCAGCCCCAGCATTTT. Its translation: CASSSTRDQPQHF. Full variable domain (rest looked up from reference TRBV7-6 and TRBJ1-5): GAGVSQSPRYKVTKRGQDVALRCDPISGHVSLYWYRQALGQGPEFLTYFNYEAQQDKSGLPNDRFSAERPEGSISTLTIQRTEQRDSAMYRCASSSTRDQPQHFGDGTRLSIL.

The chain's CDR3 is CASSSTSGTNEQFF. DNA of the CDR3: TGTGCCAGCAGTTCTACTAGCGGGACGAATGAGCAGTTCTTC. The chain uses TRBV6-2 or TRBV6-3 and TRBJ2-1, with 10 bases lining up with TRBD2. Germline assignment: CDR1 MNHEY and CDR2 SVGEGT. The CDR3 has 14 residues. V was pared by 4 bases and J by 7 bases, with 4 bases of the junction left unmatched.

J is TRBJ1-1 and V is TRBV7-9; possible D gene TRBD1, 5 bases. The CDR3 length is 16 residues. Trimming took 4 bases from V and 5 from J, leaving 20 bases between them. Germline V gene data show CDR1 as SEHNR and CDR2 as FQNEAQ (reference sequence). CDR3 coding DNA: TGTGCCAGCAGCTCTAACTCGAACAGGATTCATACTGAAGCTTTCTTT. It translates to CASSSNSNRIHTEAFF.

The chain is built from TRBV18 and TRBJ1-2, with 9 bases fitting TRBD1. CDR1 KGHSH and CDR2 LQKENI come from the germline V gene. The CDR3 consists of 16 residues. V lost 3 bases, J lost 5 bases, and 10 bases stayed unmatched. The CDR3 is CASSPPGGTGLYGYTF. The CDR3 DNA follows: TGTGCCAGCTCACCTCCCGGGGGGACAGGGCTGTATGGCTACACCTTC.

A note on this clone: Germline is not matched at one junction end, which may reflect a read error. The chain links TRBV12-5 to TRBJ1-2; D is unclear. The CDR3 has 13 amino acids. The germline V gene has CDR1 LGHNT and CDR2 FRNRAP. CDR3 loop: CASDLSGDLGYTF. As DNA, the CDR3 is TGTGCTAGTGATTTGTCGGGAGACCTTGGCTACACCTTC.

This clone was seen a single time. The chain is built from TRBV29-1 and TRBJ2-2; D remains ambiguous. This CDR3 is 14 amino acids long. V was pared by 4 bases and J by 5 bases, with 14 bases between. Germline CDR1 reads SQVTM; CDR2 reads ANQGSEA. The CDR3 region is CSVGAPLGTGELFF. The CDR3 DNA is TGCAGCGTTGGGGCCCCTCTCGGTACCGGGGAGCTGTTTTTT.

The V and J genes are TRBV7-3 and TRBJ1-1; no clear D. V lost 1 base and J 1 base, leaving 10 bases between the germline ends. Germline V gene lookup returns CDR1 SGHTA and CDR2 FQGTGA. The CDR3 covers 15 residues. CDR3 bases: TGTGCCAGCAGCTTAAGGCCCGTCCCGAACACTGAAGCTTTCTTT. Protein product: CASSLRPVPNTEAFF.

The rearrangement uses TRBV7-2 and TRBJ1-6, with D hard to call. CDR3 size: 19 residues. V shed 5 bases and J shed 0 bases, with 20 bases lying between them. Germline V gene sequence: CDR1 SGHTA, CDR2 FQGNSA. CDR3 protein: CASSDWAGGLSSYNSPLHF. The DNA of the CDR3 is TGTGCCAGCAGCGATTGGGCAGGAGGCTTAAGCTCCTATAATTCACCCCTCCACTTT. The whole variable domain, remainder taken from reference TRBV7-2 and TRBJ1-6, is GAGVSQSPSNKVTEKGKDVELRCDPISGHTALYWYRQSLGQGLEFLIYFQGNSAPDKSGLPSDRFSAERTGGSVSTLTIQRTQQEDSAVYLCASSDWAGGLSSYNSPLHFGNGTRLTVT.

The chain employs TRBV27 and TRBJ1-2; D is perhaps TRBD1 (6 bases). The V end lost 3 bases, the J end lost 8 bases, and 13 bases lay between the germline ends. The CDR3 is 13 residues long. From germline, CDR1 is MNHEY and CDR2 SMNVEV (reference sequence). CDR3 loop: CASSFGGLEGYTF. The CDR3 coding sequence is TGTGCCAGCAGTTTCGGGGGGCTAGAAGGCTACACCTTC.

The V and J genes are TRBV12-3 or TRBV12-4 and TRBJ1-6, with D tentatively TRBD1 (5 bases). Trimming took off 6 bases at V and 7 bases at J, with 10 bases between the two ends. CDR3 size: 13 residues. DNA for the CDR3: TGTGCCAGCAGAAGGGGTGAAAATTCACCCCTCCACTTT. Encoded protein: CASRRGENSPLHF.

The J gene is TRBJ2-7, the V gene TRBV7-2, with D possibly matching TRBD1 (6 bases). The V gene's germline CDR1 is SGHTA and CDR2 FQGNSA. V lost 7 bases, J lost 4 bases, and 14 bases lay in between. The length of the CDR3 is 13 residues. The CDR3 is CASTPGTLYEQYF. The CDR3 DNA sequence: TGTGCCAGCACTCCAGGGACATTGTACGAGCAGTACTTC.

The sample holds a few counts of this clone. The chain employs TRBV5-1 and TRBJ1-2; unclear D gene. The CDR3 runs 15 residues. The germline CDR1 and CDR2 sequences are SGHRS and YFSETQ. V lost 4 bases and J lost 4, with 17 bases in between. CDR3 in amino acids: CASSPEKGRGYGYTF. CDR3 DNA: TGCGCCAGCAGCCCCGAAAAGGGTCGGGGCTATGGCTACACCTTC.